This TCR beta chain emerged from a study of cytomegalovirus exposure and HLA in healthy donors. Clones were sequenced by immunoSEQ multiplex PCR, and TCRdb holds only the in-frame ones, with some missing. Among approximately 60,000 clones, roughly 94% were seen once, and the ten largest hold over 1%. CDR3 length: 19 amino acids. CDR1 SQVTM and CDR2 ANQGSEA come from the germline V gene. Trimming at V came to 7 bases and at J to 1 base, leaving 20 bases not matched to a gene. The chain uses TRBV29-1 and TRBJ2-5; 11 nucleotides agree with TRBD2. This clonotype was obtained from a woman aged 18-29 years in good health and CMV-seronegative. Material: PBMCs. CDR3: CSGHLGRRTSGPFQETQYF. The CDR3 DNA reads TGCAGCGGACACCTGGGACGGAGGACTAGCGGGCCTTTCCAAGAGACCCAGTACTTC. The whole variable domain, filled in from reference TRBV29-1 and TRBJ2-5, reads SAVISQKPSRDICQRGTSLTIQCQVDSQVTMMFWYRQQPGQSLTLIATANQGSEATYESGFVIDKFPISRPNLTFSTLTVSNMSPEDSSIYLCSGHLGRRTSGPFQETQYFGPGTRLLVL.